This T cell receptor (beta chain) was captured by sequencing in a study of CD8 T cells in Susac syndrome. The wider study: Sequenced Susac syndrome patients included over 5 with active disease and 8 or 9 who were in remission. Treatment at blood withdrawal was none, corticosteroids, or intravenous immunoglobulin alone in Susac syndrome patients.

With random hexamers, roughly 0.45 to 1 ug RNA was reverse transcribed. The immunoSEQ assay covered 54 Vbeta and 13 Jbeta segments for CDR3. TCRdb re-analysed the immunoSEQ multiplex PCR reads in MiXCR, keeping a single row per CDR3 protein. In the table there are under 200,000 distinct CDR3 sequences, about 96% of which are singletons. Sequencing of TCR beta was carried out in blood CD8+ and CD4+ T cells. This clonotype originated in a human donor with Susac syndrome. The sample was CD4+ T cells from PBMCs.

The DNA for the CDR3 is TGCAGCGTTGAAGAGCGGGTGGAAGCTTTCTTT. This encodes CSVEERVEAFF. The rearrangement links TRBV29-1 to TRBJ1-1; D gene uncertain. Germline CDR1 is SQVTM and CDR2 is ANQGSEA. CDR3 length: 11 residues. Trimming shortened V by 0 bases and J by 8 bases, and 7 bases separated the two germline ends.